This TCR beta chain derives from a study of cytomegalovirus exposure and HLA in healthy donors. The PCR made use of 60 Vbeta and 13 Jbeta primers. The method was immunoSEQ multiplex PCR; TCRdb's version includes in-frame clones alone and lacks a portion of them. The sample shows about 90,000 clones, more than 65% of them seen only once. There are 13 residues in the CDR3. Germline assignment: CDR1 SNHLY and CDR2 FYNNEI. The V and J ends lost 2 bases and 7 bases, in that order; junction bases with no gene match: 4. Source material: PBMCs. V gene TRBV2 combines with J gene TRBJ1-2; TRBD1 agrees at 7 bases. This clonotype originated in a man between 25 and 39 years old in good health and CMV-seronegative. CDR3 bases: TGTGCCAGCAGTGAAAACAGGGGAGGTGGCTACACCTTC. Its translation: CASSENRGGGYTF.